This T cell receptor beta chain is drawn from a study of cytomegalovirus exposure and HLA in healthy donors. PCR amplification relied on 60 Vbeta primers (plus 13 Jbeta primers). Assay: immunoSEQ multiplex PCR; the TCRdb copy retains only in-frame clones and omits some. The sample table sets out fewer than 250,000 clones. This CDR3 is built from 15 residues. Losses at the gene ends were 6 bases for V and 4 bases for J; bases not matched to a gene: 12. CDR1 is MNHEY and CDR2 is SMNVEV in the germline V gene (reference sequence). The chain uses TRBV27 and TRBJ2-7; 7 nucleotides match TRBD1. The source is a woman aged 25 to 39 in good health and CMV-seropositive. Specimen: PBMCs. The CDR3 region is CASRERQGALYEQYF. DNA for the CDR3: TGTGCCAGCAGGGAACGACAGGGTGCTTTGTACGAGCAGTACTTC.